This T cell receptor beta chain is from a study of T cell repertoires in cytomegalovirus infection. TCRdb recomputed calls from the reads with MiXCR, one row per CDR3 protein. In the table there are hundreds of thousands of distinct CDR3 sequences, 20% to 25% of which are singletons. This clonotype has just a few counts. Specimen: CD8+ T cells from PBMCs. The receptor's source is a human donor in good health (CMV status not recorded). Some clones in this sample may be carry-over from other donors' samples.

This CDR3 is CASSSQETDGPNYGYTF. CDR3 nucleotide sequence: TGTGCCAGCAGCTCCCAAGAAACGGACGGACCTAACTATGGCTACACCTTC. This chain connects TRBV7-9 to TRBJ1-2; D uncertain. From germline, CDR1 is SEHNR and CDR2 FQNEAQ (reference sequence). CDR3 size: 17 residues. The V end was cut by 4 bases, the J end by 0 bases, with 18 bases between. Using reference TRBV7-9 and TRBJ1-2 for the parts outside the CDR3, the full variable domain is DTGVSQNPRHKITKRGQNVTFRCDPISEHNRLYWYRQTLGQGPEFLTYFQNEAQLEKSRLLSDRFSAERPKGSFSTLEIQRTEQGDSAMYLCASSSQETDGPNYGYTFGSGTRLTVV.